The rows below give T cell receptor beta chains drawn from one sample of a study of T-cell reconstitution after alpha-beta-depleted transplantation in children. TCRdb re-called the PCR reads with MiXCR, one entry per CDR3 protein. The sample has hundreds of thousands of distinct CDR3 sequences, 13% seen once. This specimen consisted of PBMCs, mostly from graft donor cells, obtained 360 days after TCRalphabeta/CD19-depleted stem cell transplant. Receptors were obtained from a male patient younger than 18 who had a stem cell transplant for acute myeloid leukemia, so the T cells may come from the graft donor. Each CDR3 is given with its conserved first and last residue. The order of the fields is D gene, J gene, clone size, V gene, CDR3 protein, CDR3 DNA. D genes are given only for firm matches. Clone size is given for some rows only: seen once, a few or many times, or a class if the clone is expanded.

TRBD2	TRBJ2-1	few	TRBV28	CASTMTSGRHEQFF	TGTGCCAGCACTATGACTAGCGGGAGGCATGAGCAGTTCTTC
NA	TRBJ2-3	NA	TRBV7-3	CASSFLGGGGGTDTQYF	TGTGCCAGCAGCTTCCTTGGGGGGGGCGGAGGCACAGATACGCAGTATTTT
NA	TRBJ1-6	few	TRBV20-1	CSAVNSPLHF	TGCAGTGCAGTAAATTCACCCCTCCACTTT
NA	TRBJ1-2	NA	TRBV7-2	CASSLDIGNERRYTF	TGTGCCAGCAGCTTAGATATAGGGAATGAGAGGCGCTACACCTTC
NA	TRBJ2-5	NA	TRBV30	CAWSGVFQETQYF	TGTGCCTGGAGTGGAGTCTTTCAAGAGACCCAGTACTTC
TRBD1	TRBJ2-1	NA	TRBV6-2/TRBV6-3	CASSYRTGWDNEQFF	TGTGCCAGCAGTTACAGGACAGGGTGGGACAATGAGCAGTTCTTC
TRBD2	TRBJ2-7	NA	TRBV15	CATSRGWDNPGTSGRELYEQYF	TGTGCCACCAGCAGAGGCTGGGACAATCCCGGGACTAGCGGGAGGGAGTTGTACGAGCAGTACTTC
NA	TRBJ2-1	few	TRBV5-1	CASSFTGDNEQFF	TGCGCCAGCAGCTTTACGGGGGACAATGAGCAGTTCTTC
NA	TRBJ2-7	NA	TRBV28	CASSPPKTYEQYF	TGTGCCAGCAGTCCCCCGAAAACCTACGAGCAGTACTTC
NA	TRBJ2-3	many	TRBV10-1	CASTSRLSSTDTQYF	TGCGCCAGCACCAGCCGTCTTTCTAGCACAGATACGCAGTATTTT
TRBD1	TRBJ2-5	NA	TRBV7-9	CASSWATGAEETQYF	TGTGCCAGCAGCTGGGCGACAGGGGCGGAAGAGACCCAGTACTTC
TRBD2	TRBJ2-2	NA	TRBV29-1	CSGRSGRGGELFF	TGCAGCGGTCGTAGCGGGAGAGGCGGGGAGCTGTTTTTT
NA	TRBJ2-7	NA	TRBV5-5	CASSLGLAPPLYEQYF	TGTGCCAGCAGCTTGGGGCTAGCGCCTCCTCTCTACGAGCAGTACTTC
NA	TRBJ1-2	few	TRBV29-1	CSVVGANYGYTF	TGCAGCGTTGTGGGAGCTAACTATGGCTACACCTTC
NA	TRBJ2-7	NA	TRBV20-1	CSAREVARMAYEQYF	TGCAGTGCTAGAGAGGTTGCCCGAATGGCCTACGAGCAGTACTTC
NA	TRBJ2-1	NA	TRBV20-1	CSAIQFSNEQFF	TGCAGTGCTATCCAGTTTAGCAATGAGCAGTTCTTC
NA	TRBJ2-3	NA	TRBV7-2	CASAGETFTDTQYF	TGTGCCAGCGCCGGAGAAACCTTCACAGATACGCAGTATTTT
NA	TRBJ2-5	few	TRBV20-1	CSARVVRGLETQYF	TGCAGTGCTAGAGTTGTCCGGGGGCTGGAGACCCAGTACTTC
NA	TRBJ2-5	NA	TRBV5-1	CASTPNRVLTNGGETQYF	TGCGCCAGCACCCCCAACAGGGTCCTTACGAATGGAGGAGAGACCCAGTACTTC
NA	TRBJ2-1	many	TRBV7-6	CASSSFATSSYNEQFF	TGTGCCAGCAGCTCCTTCGCGACTAGTAGCTACAATGAGCAGTTCTTC
TRBD2	TRBJ2-7	NA	TRBV27	CASSRPPGLASYEQYF	TGTGCCAGCAGTAGACCTCCGGGACTAGCGAGCTACGAGCAGTACTTC
NA	TRBJ2-7	NA	TRBV7-2	CASSLYSGISSYEQYF	TGTGCCAGCAGCTTGTATAGCGGAATCTCTTCCTACGAGCAGTACTTC
NA	TRBJ1-3	NA	TRBV28	CASSFFPGPAEGNTIYF	TGTGCCAGCAGTTTTTTCCCCGGGCCGGCGGAAGGAAACACCATATATTTT
TRBD1	TRBJ2-5	few	TRBV11-1	CASSLWLRDREVQETQYF	TGTGCCAGCAGCTTATGGTTAAGGGACAGGGAAGTTCAAGAGACCCAGTACTTC
TRBD2	TRBJ2-4	NA	TRBV9	CASKGLAGGDLAKNIQYF	TGTGCCAGCAAAGGACTAGCGGGAGGGGACCTAGCCAAAAACATTCAGTACTTC
TRBD1	TRBJ2-5	few	TRBV7-6	CASSLPRDRGRGTQYF	TGTGCCAGCAGCTTACCCCGGGACAGGGGGCGGGGGACCCAGTACTTC
NA	TRBJ2-7	NA	TRBV12-3/TRBV12-4	CASSFGTGLEQYF	TGTGCCAGCAGTTTCGGGACCGGGCTCGAGCAGTACTTC
NA	TRBJ1-3	NA	TRBV20-1	CSARDSSSGNTIYF	TGCAGTGCTAGAGACAGCTCCTCTGGAAACACCATATATTTT
TRBD1	TRBJ2-7	NA	TRBV3-1	CASSQKKALDRAGYEQYF	TGTGCCAGCAGCCAAAAGAAGGCCTTGGACAGGGCGGGGTACGAGCAGTACTTC
NA	TRBJ1-5	few	TRBV20-1	CSASLDSQRSNQPQHF	TGCAGTGCTAGTTTGGACAGCCAAAGGAGCAATCAGCCCCAGCATTTT
NA	TRBJ2-7	many	TRBV20-1	CSATPTGPLSYEQYF	TGCAGTGCTACCCCTACGGGTCCCCTCTCCTACGAGCAGTACTTC
NA	TRBJ1-5	NA	TRBV7-8	CASAGRNQPQHF	TGTGCCAGCGCCGGAAGGAATCAGCCCCAGCATTTT
NA	TRBJ1-1	many	TRBV4-3	CASGRAMNTEAFF	TGCGCCAGCGGAAGGGCCATGAACACTGAAGCTTTCTTT
TRBD2	TRBJ2-1	many	TRBV28	CASSPPGTSVDEQFF	TGTGCCAGCAGTCCGCCCGGGACTAGCGTGGATGAGCAGTTCTTC
TRBD2	TRBJ2-7	NA	TRBV5-1	CASSLEAGVPYEQYF	TGCGCCAGCAGCTTGGAAGCGGGAGTCCCCTACGAGCAGTACTTC
TRBD2	TRBJ2-4	few	TRBV12-3/TRBV12-4	CASSFQTSGVAKNIQYF	TGTGCCAGCAGTTTTCAGACTAGCGGTGTAGCCAAAAACATTCAGTACTTC
TRBD1	TRBJ1-2	NA	TRBV20-1	CCARVRTGPPATYGYTF	TGCTGTGCTAGAGTGCGGACAGGGCCCCCTGCAACCTATGGCTACACCTTC
TRBD1	TRBJ1-6	NA	TRBV5-1	CASSLGQINSPLHF	TGCGCCAGCAGCCTGGGACAGATTAATTCACCCCTCCACTTT
TRBD2	TRBJ2-1	few	TRBV20-1	CSVPPAGRYNEQFF	TGCAGTGTCCCTCCAGCGGGACGGTACAATGAGCAGTTCTTC
TRBD2	TRBJ2-3	few	TRBV2	CARGGTSGDTQYF	TGTGCCAGAGGGGGGACTAGCGGAGATACGCAGTATTTT
TRBD2	TRBJ2-7	few	TRBV7-8	CASSPALTSDSYEQYF	TGTGCCAGCAGCCCCGCCTTGACTAGCGACTCCTACGAGCAGTACTTC
NA	TRBJ2-1	few	TRBV7-9	CASSLVGGLGRNEQFF	TGTGCCAGCAGCTTAGTAGGTGGGCTGGGCCGTAATGAGCAGTTCTTC
NA	TRBJ2-7	few	TRBV15	CATSSREAYEQYF	TGTGCCACCAGCAGTCGGGAAGCATACGAGCAGTACTTC
NA	TRBJ2-2	NA	TRBV7-3	CASSPRGGGTGELFF	TGTGCCAGCAGCCCCCGAGGAGGGGGCACCGGGGAGCTGTTTTTT
NA	TRBJ2-1	many	TRBV5-1	CASSFGAGTYNEQFF	TGCGCCAGCAGTTTTGGAGCGGGTACCTACAATGAGCAGTTCTTC
NA	TRBJ2-3	NA	TRBV28	CASSFPLQFVPDTQYF	TGTGCCAGCAGTTTCCCACTCCAGTTCGTCCCAGATACGCAGTATTTT
NA	TRBJ2-1	few	TRBV12-3/TRBV12-4	CASSLKGTLYNEQFF	TGTGCCAGCAGTTTAAAAGGGACCCTCTACAATGAGCAGTTCTTC
TRBD2	TRBJ2-1	once	TRBV20-1	CSACPLAGVNIEQFF	TGCAGTGCTTGCCCCCTAGCGGGAGTAAACATTGAGCAGTTCTTC
NA	TRBJ2-1	NA	TRBV14	CASSRRDLNEQFF	TGTGCCAGCAGCCGGCGGGACCTCAATGAGCAGTTCTTC
NA	TRBJ2-7	few	TRBV19	CASSIHIAAYEQYF	TGTGCCAGTAGTATCCATATAGCGGCCTACGAGCAGTACTTC
NA	TRBJ2-3	few	TRBV14	CASSQAGGDTQYF	TGTGCCAGCAGCCAAGCCGGCGGAGATACGCAGTATTTT
TRBD2	TRBJ2-1	few	TRBV20-1	CSVAGITYNEQFF	TGCAGTGTAGCGGGAATTACCTACAATGAGCAGTTCTTC
NA	TRBJ2-5	many	TRBV28	CASSKPGTVYPGLPIETQYF	TGTGCCAGCAGCAAGCCTGGGACAGTATATCCGGGACTTCCTATCGAGACCCAGTACTTC